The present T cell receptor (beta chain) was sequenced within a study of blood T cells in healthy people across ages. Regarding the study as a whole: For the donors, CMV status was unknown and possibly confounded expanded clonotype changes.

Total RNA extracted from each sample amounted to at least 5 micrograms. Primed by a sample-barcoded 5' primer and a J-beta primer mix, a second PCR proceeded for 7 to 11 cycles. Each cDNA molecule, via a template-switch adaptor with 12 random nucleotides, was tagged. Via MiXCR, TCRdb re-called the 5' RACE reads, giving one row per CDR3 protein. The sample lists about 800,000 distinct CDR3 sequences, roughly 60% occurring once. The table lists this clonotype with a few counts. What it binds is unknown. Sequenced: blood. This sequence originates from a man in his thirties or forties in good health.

The CDR3 DNA follows: TGTGCCAGCAGCTTTAAGATCATCAGCGGGAGGGCCCGGTATGAGCAGTTCTTC. Translated, it gives CASSFKIISGRARYEQFF. The chain links TRBV11-2 to TRBJ2-1, with 10 bases lining up with TRBD2. Germline loops: CDR1 SGHAT, CDR2 FQNNGV. The CDR3 extends over 18 amino acids. V trimming: 3 bases; J trimming: 8 bases; junction bases outside the gene matches: 16.